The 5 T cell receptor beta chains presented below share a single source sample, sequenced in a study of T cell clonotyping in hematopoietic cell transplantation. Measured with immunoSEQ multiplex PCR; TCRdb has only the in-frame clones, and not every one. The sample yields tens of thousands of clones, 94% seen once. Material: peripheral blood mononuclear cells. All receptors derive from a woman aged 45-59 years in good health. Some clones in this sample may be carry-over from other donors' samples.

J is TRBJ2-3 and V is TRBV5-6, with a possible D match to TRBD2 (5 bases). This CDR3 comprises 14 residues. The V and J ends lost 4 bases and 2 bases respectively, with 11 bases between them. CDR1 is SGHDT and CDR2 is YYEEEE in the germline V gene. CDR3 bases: TGTGCCAGCAGCCTGCAGGACTCCACAGATACGCAGTATTTT. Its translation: CASSLQDSTDTQYF.

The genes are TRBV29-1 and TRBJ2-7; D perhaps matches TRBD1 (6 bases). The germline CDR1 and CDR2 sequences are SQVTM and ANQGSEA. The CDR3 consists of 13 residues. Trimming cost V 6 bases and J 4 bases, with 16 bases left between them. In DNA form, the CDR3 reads TGCAGCGTCCGCCCGGACAGACCTTACGAGCAGTACTTC. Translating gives CSVRPDRPYEQYF.

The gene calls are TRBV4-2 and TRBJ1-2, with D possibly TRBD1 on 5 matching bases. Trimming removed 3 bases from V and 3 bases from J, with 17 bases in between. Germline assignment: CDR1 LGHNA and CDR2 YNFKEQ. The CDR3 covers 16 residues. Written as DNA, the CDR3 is TGTGCCAGCAGCCACTACGGGACCGCAACTGACTATGGCTACACCTTC. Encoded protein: CASSHYGTATDYGYTF.

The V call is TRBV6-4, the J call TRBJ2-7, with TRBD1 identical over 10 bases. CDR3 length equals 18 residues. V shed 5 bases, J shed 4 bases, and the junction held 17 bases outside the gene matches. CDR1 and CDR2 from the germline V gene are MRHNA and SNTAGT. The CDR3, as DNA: TGTGCCAGCAGTCCGCTCAGGGACAGGGGTATGCTTTGGTACGAGCAGTACTTC. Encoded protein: CASSPLRDRGMLWYEQYF.

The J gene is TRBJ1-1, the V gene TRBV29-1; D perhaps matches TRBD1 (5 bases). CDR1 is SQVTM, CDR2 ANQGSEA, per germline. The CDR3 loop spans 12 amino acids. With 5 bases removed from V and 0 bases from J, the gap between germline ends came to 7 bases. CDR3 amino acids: CSVWDLNTEAFF. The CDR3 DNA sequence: TGCAGCGTTTGGGACCTGAACACTGAAGCTTTCTTT.